The TCR beta chain under discussion was sequenced for a study of blood T cell repertoires in COVID-19. Study in general: Whether acute or convalescent, the COVID-19 samples came from the United States, Italy and Spain. T cells, B-cell-depleted T cells, or PBMCs provided the cDNA or gDNA that served as material.

This clone was picked up a small number of times. The authors' processing: Amplifying reference gene primers gave estimates of nucleated cell counts. Assay used: immunoSEQ multiplex PCR; TCRdb lists only in-frame clones, some missing. The DNA gave D and trimming, while V, J and clone size come from that table. The sample includes roughly 330,000 clones, approximately 88% seen only once; the top ten take around 9.9%. Germline V gene data show CDR1 as LNHDA and CDR2 as SQIVND (reference sequence). This CDR3 is 14 amino acids long. V dropped 6 bases and J dropped 1 base, with 10 bases sitting between them. Seattle researchers signed up patients amid active infection and tracked them longitudinally.

The chain has TRBV19 and TRBJ2-1; D may be TRBD1 (6 bases). This TCR came from a man aged 30 to 39 with COVID-19, enrolled during active disease. Sequences were obtained from peripheral blood. As DNA, the CDR3 is TGTGCCAGTAGCCCGGGACAATCCTACAATGAGCAGTTCTTC. It encodes CASSPGQSYNEQFF. Supplemented by reference TRBV19 and TRBJ2-1, the full variable domain reads DGGITQSPKYLFRKEGQNVTLSCEQNLNHDAMYWYRQDPGQGLRLIYYSQIVNDFQKGDIAEGYSVSREKKESFPLTVTSAQKNPTAFYLCASSPGQSYNEQFFGPGTRLTVL.